One sample yielded the 31 T cell receptor beta chains listed below, sequenced in a study of blood T cell repertoires in COVID-19. Data came from immunoSEQ multiplex PCR; TCRdb stores just in-frame clones and leaves some out. The sample comprises 110,000 to 150,000 clones, roughly 79% of which are singletons, and around 8.4% rests with the top ten. Sequencing was carried out using peripheral blood. These TCRs come from a human donor in a cohort sampled during active COVID-19.

This CDR3 is CASSPQPRGGSYEQYF. Here the CDR3 DNA reads TGCGCCAGCAGCCCCCAACCAAGGGGGGGATCCTACGAGCAGTACTTC. The chain recombines TRBV5-1 with TRBJ2-7; maybe TRBD2 (7 bases). Germline V lookup: CDR1 SGHRS, CDR2 YFSETQ. The CDR3 totals 16 residues. V lost 4 bases and J 1 base, leaving 18 bases between the germline ends.

This clone has a handful of counts. The V gene is TRBV7-2, the J gene TRBJ1-2; D may be TRBD1 (5 bases). This CDR3 has 12 amino acids. CDR1 is SGHTA, CDR2 FQGNSA, per germline. The germline V and J ends were trimmed by 4 bases and 11 bases, with 14 bases remaining between them. The CDR3 is CASSSPSQDYTF. In DNA form, the CDR3 reads TGTGCCAGCAGCTCCCCTTCACAGGATTACACCTTC.

The chain couples TRBV10-2 to TRBJ1-5; D remains unclear. The CDR3 spans 15 residues. Trimming stripped 0 bases from V and 1 base from J, with 7 bases between. The germline V gene encodes CDR1 WSHSY and CDR2 SAAADI. CDR3 sequence (DNA): TGCGCCAGCAGTGAGTCTTTCAAAAGCAATCAGCCCCAGCATTTT. Translated: CASSESFKSNQPQHF.

There are a few counts of this clone. This chain links TRBV6-2 or TRBV6-3 with TRBJ2-7, with D tentatively TRBD2 (6 bases). V lost 4 bases, J lost 5 bases, and 9 bases lay in between. Germline CDR1 MNHEY, CDR2 SVGEGT. The CDR3 covers 12 residues. CDR3 region: CASSFGGNEQYF. CDR3 bases: TGTGCCAGCAGTTTCGGCGGGAACGAGCAGTACTTC.

This chain connects TRBV7-2 to TRBJ2-1; TRBD2 matches 9 bases. Trimming at V came to 4 bases and at J to 9 bases, leaving 7 bases not matched to a gene. CDR1 SGHTA and CDR2 FQGNSA come from the germline V gene. The CDR3 runs 14 residues. The CDR3: CASSSGLAIGEQFF. The CDR3 DNA reads TGTGCCAGCAGCTCTGGACTAGCGATAGGTGAGCAGTTCTTC.

This clone is a singleton in its sample. The chain uses TRBV9 and TRBJ1-2; TRBD1 matches at 7 bases. With V trimmed by 0 bases and J by 8 bases, 10 bases remained unmatched. CDR3 length: 15 amino acids. Germline V lookup: CDR1 SGDLS, CDR2 YYNGEE. The CDR3 region is CASSVEPQGVRGYTF. The CDR3 nucleotides are TGTGCCAGCAGCGTAGAGCCGCAGGGGGTGAGGGGCTACACCTTC. Together with reference TRBV9 and TRBJ1-2, the CDR3 gives the full variable domain: DSGVTQTPKHLITATGQRVTLRCSPRSGDLSVYWYQQSLDQGLQFLIQYYNGEERAKGNILERFSAQQFPDLHSELNLSSLELGDSALYFCASSVEPQGVRGYTFGSGTRLTVV.

The V gene is TRBV9, the J gene TRBJ1-1; TRBD1 matches 8 bases. Germline V gene data show CDR1 as SGDLS and CDR2 as YYNGEE. V lost 0 bases to trimming and J lost 7 bases; unmatched junction nucleotides: 5. The CDR3 sequence is 14 residues long. CDR3 in DNA: TGTGCCAGCAGCGTAGGGCAGGGGGCGTTTGAAGCTTTCTTT. It codes for CASSVGQGAFEAFF. Drawing the rest from reference TRBV9 and TRBJ1-1, the complete variable domain is DSGVTQTPKHLITATGQRVTLRCSPRSGDLSVYWYQQSLDQGLQFLIQYYNGEERAKGNILERFSAQQFPDLHSELNLSSLELGDSALYFCASSVGQGAFEAFFGQGTRLTVV.

The chain links TRBV5-6 to TRBJ1-2; the match to TRBD1 covers 9 bases. The germline CDR1 and CDR2 sequences are SGHDT and YYEEEE. CDR3 length equals 12 residues. The V and J ends lost 7 bases and 4 bases, in that order; junction bases with no gene match: 2. This chain's CDR3 is CASWGQGYGYTF. CDR3 nucleotides: TGTGCCAGCTGGGGACAGGGCTATGGCTACACCTTC.

The chain couples TRBV27 to TRBJ2-5; TRBD2 agrees at 11 bases. J gave up 5 bases and V 2 bases, and 7 bases lay outside the gene matches. The CDR3 runs to 16 residues. Germline CDR1 MNHEY, CDR2 SMNVEV (reference sequence). CDR3 in DNA: TGTGCCAGCAGTTTAGGCGGTAGCGGGAGGGCGGAGACCCAGTACTTC. It specifies CASSLGGSGRAETQYF.

V and J are TRBV6-5 and TRBJ2-5; 8 positions match TRBD2. This CDR3 comprises 15 residues. The V gene's germline CDR1 is MNHEY and CDR2 SVGAGI. The V and J ends lost 7 bases and 1 base, in that order; junction bases with no gene match: 8. CDR3 sequence reads: CASIKREPPQETQYF. In nucleotides, the CDR3 is TGTGCCAGCATAAAGCGGGAGCCACCCCAAGAGACCCAGTACTTC.

The rearrangement links TRBV28 to TRBJ2-7, with a possible D match to TRBD2 (5 bases). The CDR3 sequence is 16 residues long. Between the trimmed V and J ends, which lost 5 bases and 4 bases, there was a span of 21 bases. Per germline, CDR1 MDHEN and CDR2 SYDVKM. In DNA form, the CDR3 reads TGTGCCAGCAGTCCCTACCCCCCGGGAATGGGTTACGAGCAGTACTTC. This sequence encodes CASSPYPPGMGYEQYF.

The chain couples TRBV3-1 (or the pseudogene TRBV3-2) to TRBJ2-7; TRBD1 matches at 8 bases. The V segment lost 4 bases and the J segment 2 bases; nucleotides outside the gene matches: 7. CDR1 is LGHDT, CDR2 YNNKEL, per germline (reference sequence). This CDR3 has 15 amino acids. CDR3 in amino acids: CASSLGTGWPYEQYF. The CDR3 DNA reads TGTGCCAGCAGCCTCGGGACAGGCTGGCCCTACGAGCAGTACTTC.

The sample holds a few counts of this clone. The rearrangement joins TRBV4-3 to TRBJ2-2; 8 nucleotides agree with TRBD2. Germline V lookup: CDR1 LGHNA, CDR2 YSLEER. The CDR3 runs to 17 residues. J lost 6 bases, V lost 0 bases, and 9 bases had no gene match. The CDR3 DNA follows: TGCGCCAGCAGCCAAGAAGGAGCGGGAGAAGGCCCCGGGGAGCTGTTTTTT. Its translation: CASSQEGAGEGPGELFF.

V usage is TRBV14 and J usage is TRBJ2-7; TRBD2 aligns across 8 bases. This CDR3 is 16 amino acids long. V gave up 0 bases and J gave up 3 bases; unmatched junction bases: 7. CDR1 is SGHDN, CDR2 FVKESK, per germline. The CDR3 DNA follows: TGTGCCAGCAGCCAAGATATAGGGACTAGTATCTACGAGCAGTACTTC. It encodes CASSQDIGTSIYEQYF.

The CDR3 bases are TGTGCCAGCAGACCCCCTATCGGCGGCGGGAGATTGTACGAGCAGTACTTC. This encodes CASRPPIGGGRLYEQYF. The V call is TRBV7-8, the J call TRBJ2-5; 7 bases are shared with TRBD2. The J call is doubtful: the DNA matches TRBJ2-7 better. The CDR3 consists of 17 residues. Germline loops: CDR1 SGHVS, CDR2 FQNEAQ.

J is TRBJ2-1 and V is TRBV9; D gene ambiguous. CDR1 SGDLS and CDR2 YYNGEE come from the germline V gene. This CDR3 has 13 residues. Trimming took 7 bases from V and 2 from J, leaving 10 bases between them. CDR3 nucleotide sequence: TGTGCCAGCCAACTTGACACCTACAATGAGCAGTTCTTC. This encodes CASQLDTYNEQFF.

The chain has TRBV7-9 and TRBJ1-2; weak D call: TRBD1 (6 bases). The V gene lost 5 bases and the J gene lost 3 bases, with 16 bases spanning the gap. CDR1 and CDR2 from the germline V gene are SEHNR and FQNEAQ (reference sequence). CDR3 size: 15 residues. CDR3 loop: CASSRTAGLDYGYTF. CDR3 coding DNA: TGTGCCAGCAGCAGGACAGCAGGACTGGACTATGGCTACACCTTC.

The CDR3 here is CSIASGREADTQYF. CDR3 DNA sequence: TGCAGCATCGCAAGCGGGAGGGAGGCAGATACGCAGTATTTT. The rearrangement links TRBV29-1 to TRBJ2-3, with 10 bases fitting TRBD2. V trimming: 8 bases; J trimming: 4 bases; junction bases outside the gene matches: 9. The V gene's germline CDR1 is SQVTM and CDR2 ANQGSEA. The CDR3 totals 14 residues.

The V gene is TRBV7-3, the J gene TRBJ1-1; D is unresolved. Germline CDR1 SGHTA, CDR2 FQGTGA. The CDR3 runs 13 residues. Trimming stripped 3 bases from V and 3 bases from J, with 8 bases between. The DNA for the CDR3 is TGTGCCAGCAGCTTCGGGGTGGACACTGAAGCTTTCTTT. Encoded protein: CASSFGVDTEAFF.

This clone was picked up a small number of times. The chain has TRBV7-2 and TRBJ1-2; 10 positions match TRBD1. The junction had 3 bases not matched to a gene; V was cut back by 1 base and J by 1 base. Germline CDR1 is SGHTA and CDR2 is FQGNSA. The CDR3 is made up of 16 amino acids. CDR3 region: CASSLVGTGDNYGYTF. The CDR3 nucleotides read TGTGCCAGCAGCTTAGTAGGGACAGGGGATAACTATGGCTACACCTTC.

This clone was recorded once. The rearrangement uses TRBV4-3 and TRBJ2-7; 8 positions agree with TRBD1. CDR3 size: 15 residues. V shed 1 base, J shed 7 bases, and the junction held 9 bases outside the gene matches. Germline CDR1 reads LGHNA; CDR2 reads YSLEER. The CDR3 sequence is CASSQVGQVAGEQYF. In DNA, the CDR3 is TGCGCCAGCAGCCAAGTGGGACAGGTGGCGGGGGAGCAGTACTTC.

V is TRBV28 and J is TRBJ2-7; TRBD1 aligns across 10 bases. The germline CDR1 and CDR2 sequences are MDHEN and SYDVKM. This CDR3 comprises 13 residues. The trim removed 5 bases at V and 6 bases at J, leaving 4 bases unmatched. CDR3 nucleotides: TGTGCCAGCAGTCCGGGACAGGGGACCGAGCAGTACTTC. The encoded protein is CASSPGQGTEQYF.

This CDR3 reads CASSQVFRGPGNTIYF. The DNA for the CDR3 is TGTGCCAGCAGCCAAGTTTTCAGGGGGCCAGGAAACACCATATATTTT. The chain carries TRBV3-1 (or the pseudogene TRBV3-2) and TRBJ1-3; TRBD1 aligns across 8 bases. The trim removed 1 base at V and 4 bases at J, leaving 6 bases unmatched. The CDR3 length is 16 residues. Germline V gene sequence: CDR1 LGHDT, CDR2 YNNKEL (reference sequence).

A word on this clone: Other nucleotide sequences from this sample produce the same CDR3. The rearrangement uses TRBV7-3 and TRBJ1-2; 9 nucleotides agree with TRBD1. The J segment lost 4 bases and the V segment lost 3 bases, leaving 0 bases of the junction unmatched. The CDR3 length is 13 residues. Per the germline V gene, CDR1 is SGHTA and CDR2 is FQGTGA. CDR3 in DNA: TGTGCCAGCAGCTTGGGACAGGGCTATGGCTACACCTTC. It is translated as CASSLGQGYGYTF.

This chain connects TRBV11-2 to TRBJ1-5, with D maybe TRBD1 (5 bases). The germline gives CDR1 SGHAT, CDR2 FQNNGV. V shed 2 bases and J shed 9 bases, with 17 bases lying between them. This CDR3 comprises 15 residues. CDR3 region: CASSLSRGGEMPQHF. DNA for the CDR3: TGTGCCAGCAGCTTAAGTAGGGGCGGGGAGATGCCCCAGCATTTT.

The V gene is TRBV7-3, the J gene TRBJ2-5, with a possible D match to TRBD1 (5 bases). CDR1 is SGHTA, CDR2 FQGTGA, per germline. CDR3 length: 14 amino acids. V was shortened by 1 base and J by 4 bases, with 10 bases between the two germline ends. DNA for the CDR3: TGTGCCAGCAGCTTAAGCTCAGGGTCAGAGACCCAGTACTTC. Translated: CASSLSSGSETQYF.

The V call is TRBV2, the J call TRBJ1-6; TRBD1 matches at 8 bases. The trim removed 8 bases at V and 7 bases at J, leaving 7 bases unmatched. The length of the CDR3 is 14 residues. Germline V gene data show CDR1 as SNHLY and CDR2 as FYNNEI. The CDR3: CASGPQGANSPLHF. The CDR3 DNA sequence: TGTGCCAGCGGTCCTCAGGGGGCGAATTCACCCCTCCACTTT.

V usage is TRBV23-1 and J usage is TRBJ2-7, with D perhaps matching TRBD1 (5 bases). TRBV23-1 is identified as an open reading frame with a role that is uncertain. Trimming pared 0 bases from V and 1 base from J, leaving 10 bases between. The length of the CDR3 is 15 residues. Here the CDR3 DNA reads TGCGCCAGCAGTCAATCTGAAAGGGGTTCCTACGAGCAGTACTTC. Translated: CASSQSERGSYEQYF.

This clone was seen only once. The chain couples TRBV27 to TRBJ1-3; D is unclear. The CDR3 is 15 amino acids. Germline assignment: CDR1 MNHEY and CDR2 SMNVEV (reference sequence). V shed 2 bases and J shed 0 bases, with 8 bases lying between them. CDR3 residues: CASSLRGLSGNTIYF. The CDR3 nucleotides read TGTGCCAGCAGTTTACGAGGGCTCTCTGGAAACACCATATATTTT.

The chain uses TRBV10-3 and TRBJ2-7; maybe TRBD1 (6 bases). The ends were cut back, 2 bases at V and 5 bases at J, with 10 bases in the middle. CDR1 and CDR2 from the germline V gene are ENHRY and SYGVKD. This CDR3 has 13 amino acids. The CDR3 nucleotides read TGTGCCATCAGTGAGGTTGGGGGCGACGAGCAGTACTTC. Its translation is CAISEVGGDEQYF.

CDR3 in amino acids: CASSLTGTALKLFF. The CDR3 region has the DNA TGTGCCAGCAGTTTGACCGGGACAGCTCTAAAACTGTTTTTT. V gene TRBV28 combines with J gene TRBJ1-4, with TRBD1 identical over 7 bases. Trimming cost V 3 bases and J 10 bases; bases outside gene matches: 8. This CDR3 region has 14 residues. Germline CDR1 and CDR2: MDHEN and SYDVKM.